A single sample is the source of the 30 T cell receptor beta chains below, sequenced in a study of regulatory T cells in long-lasting Graves disease. Time point reported: newly diagnosed GD, antithyroid drugs for less than 3 months. PBMC-derived RNA was used for the TCR library. According to the study, TCR beta libraries were built with iRepertoire HTBI primers and CDR3-region Arm-PCR. TCRdb analysed the multiplex PCR reads with MiXCR anew, one entry per CDR3 protein. The top ten clones hold around 18% of a sample with about 620,000 distinct CDR3 sequences, around 17% of them seen once. These data were likewise used in another study, on T cells in Graves' hyperthyroidism and ophthalmopathy.

Sequencing was performed on peripheral blood mononuclear cells (PBMCs), taken at new diagnosis, from a patient treated with antithyroid drugs. The source of these receptors is a woman in her thirties with Graves disease.

The chain employs TRBV5-5 and TRBJ1-1; D unresolved. Trimming left V 0 bases short and J 7 bases short, with 16 bases between. The germline gives CDR1 SGHKS, CDR2 YYEKEE (reference sequence). The CDR3 runs 15 residues. Here the CDR3 reads CASSLGPREPGEAFF. As DNA, the CDR3 is TGTGCCAGCAGCTTGGGTCCCCGGGAGCCGGGTGAAGCTTTCTTT. Supplemented by reference TRBV5-5 and TRBJ1-1, the full variable domain reads DAGVTQSPTHLIKTRGQQVTLRCSPISGHKSVSWYQQVLGQGPQFIFQYYEKEERGRGNFPDRFSARQFPNYSSELNVNALLLGDSALYLCASSLGPREPGEAFFGQGTRLTVV.

This clonotype has ten or more counts. V is TRBV29-1 and J is TRBJ2-1, with 11 bases aligning to TRBD2. Germline V gives CDR1 SQVTM, CDR2 ANQGSEA. Trimming at V came to 2 bases and at J to 12 bases, leaving 12 bases not matched to a gene. This CDR3 has 15 residues. The CDR3, as DNA: TGCAGCGTTGAAAGGAGCGAGACTAGCGGGATAGGGCAGTTCTTC. Encoded protein: CSVERSETSGIGQFF.

This clonotype has ten or more counts. J is TRBJ2-7 and V is TRBV5-1; tentative D call: TRBD2 (6 bases). Germline V gives CDR1 SGHRS, CDR2 YFSETQ. Trimming left V 0 bases short and J 0 bases short, with 13 bases between. The CDR3 runs to 16 residues. The CDR3 DNA sequence: TGCGCCAGCAGCTTGGATTGGCGGGAACCCTCCTACGAGCAGTACTTC. Translating gives CASSLDWREPSYEQYF.

The chain employs TRBV7-9 and TRBJ2-7, with 7 bases identical to TRBD1. V gave up 5 bases and J gave up 3 bases; unmatched junction bases: 10. The CDR3 runs 15 residues. CDR1 and CDR2 (germline): SEHNR, FQNEAQ (reference sequence). The CDR3 is CASSPRQGRVYEQYF. CDR3 nucleotide sequence: TGTGCCAGCAGCCCTCGACAGGGTAGAGTCTACGAGCAGTACTTC.

This clonotype was seen ten or more times. V and J are TRBV28 and TRBJ1-1, with D tentatively TRBD1 (5 bases). The CDR3 spans 14 residues. Germline V CDR1 and CDR2: MDHEN, SYDVKM. V was trimmed by 6 bases and J by 2 bases, leaving 13 bases between them. The CDR3 sequence: CASRGPGFNTEAFF. The DNA of the CDR3 is TGTGCCAGCAGGGGACCGGGATTCAACACTGAAGCTTTCTTT.

In this sample, this clonotype turned up many times. The rearrangement uses TRBV20-1 and TRBJ2-3; 7 bases are shared with TRBD2. The junction had 8 bases not matched to a gene; V was cut back by 3 bases and J by 2 bases. Germline V gene data show CDR1 as DFQATT and CDR2 as SNEGSKA (reference sequence). The CDR3 is 15 amino acids. For the CDR3, the DNA is TGCAGTGCTAGCCCTCTAGCGGAAATCACAGATACGCAGTATTTT. Translating gives CSASPLAEITDTQYF.

This clonotype has a single count. A clone one base away is much larger, so this may be a read error. It is likely a read error, because the conserved phenylalanine at the end of the CDR3 is missing. The chain links TRBV18 to TRBJ2-5; D is unresolved. Germline V CDR1 and CDR2: KGHSH, LQKENI. The CDR3 runs to 11 residues. Trimming shortened V by 5 bases and J by 3 bases, and 4 bases separated the two germline ends. This chain's CDR3 is CASSYEETQYL. For the CDR3, the DNA is TGTGCCAGCTCATATGAAGAGACCCAGTACCTC.

This clonotype was counted many times. The V call is TRBV7-2, the J call TRBJ1-5; D possibly corresponds to TRBD1 (5 bases). Germline V gives CDR1 SGHTA, CDR2 FQGNSA. The CDR3 is 13 residues long. V shed 6 bases and J shed 7 bases, with 13 bases lying between them. The DNA for the CDR3 is TGTGCCAGCAGTGGACACCCTGGGCAGCCCCAGCATTTT. Its protein is CASSGHPGQPQHF.

This clonotype was counted many times. The chain recombines TRBV28 with TRBJ1-2; D remains ambiguous. Looked up from germline, CDR1 is MDHEN and CDR2 is SYDVKM. V lost 4 bases and J 1 base, leaving 13 bases between the germline ends. The CDR3 totals 15 residues. CDR3 region: CASSSWADNNYGYTF. CDR3 DNA: TGTGCCAGCAGTTCCTGGGCGGATAATAACTATGGCTACACCTTC.

This clonotype was picked up a small number of times. J is TRBJ2-1 and V is TRBV20-1; 12 bases fit TRBD1. Germline V gene data show CDR1 as DFQATT and CDR2 as SNEGSKA (reference sequence). The CDR3 has 14 amino acids. The CDR3 DNA is TGCATGTGGGACAGGGGGCCGACCTACAATGAGCAGTTCTTC. Translation gives CMWDRGPTYNEQFF.

This clonotype was seen a handful of times. V gene TRBV11-2 combines with J gene TRBJ2-7; 11 bases agree with TRBD2. J lost 4 bases, V lost 2 bases, and 4 bases had no gene match. Germline CDR1 is SGHAT and CDR2 is FQNNGV. The CDR3 extends over 15 amino acids. CDR3 sequence (DNA): TGTGCCAGCAGCTTATCGGGGACTAGCGGTTACGAGCAGTACTTC. Amino acids: CASSLSGTSGYEQYF. Filled out from reference TRBV11-2 and TRBJ2-7, the complete variable domain reads EAGVAQSPRYKIIEKRQSVAFWCNPISGHATLYWYQQILGQGPKLLIQFQNNGVVDDSQLPKDRFSAERLKGVDSTLKIQPAKLEDSAVYLCASSLSGTSGYEQYFGPGTRLTVT.

CDR3 bases: TGCGCCAGCAGACCGGGACTAGCGGGAGCGTTAGGGAATGAGCAGTTCTTC. This encodes CASRPGLAGALGNEQFF. The chain couples TRBV5-1 to TRBJ2-1; 14 positions match TRBD2. This CDR3 region has 17 residues. Unmatched junction bases numbered 11, after V lost 5 bases and J lost 7 bases. The V gene's germline CDR1 is SGHRS and CDR2 YFSETQ.

On this clonotype itself: As the CDR3 is not closed by the conserved phenylalanine or tryptophan, this likely results from a read error. The chain links TRBV30 to TRBJ2-5, with D unclear. Germline V gives CDR1 GTSNPN, CDR2 SVGIG (reference sequence). Deletions cut 0 bases from V and 2 bases from J, with 10 bases between. This CDR3 is 14 amino acids long. The CDR3 spells CAWSVTYTQETQYL. The CDR3 nucleotides are TGTGCCTGGAGTGTGACGTATACACAAGAGACCCAGTACCTC.

This clonotype appeared many times. The genes are TRBV6-2 or TRBV6-3 and TRBJ2-7; 11 bases are shared with TRBD2. The V segment lost 2 bases and the J segment 6 bases; nucleotides outside the gene matches: 9. The CDR3 loop spans 16 amino acids. Germline V gene lookup returns CDR1 MNHEY and CDR2 SVGEGT. The CDR3 reads CASSYGVLAGAAEQYF. DNA of the CDR3: TGTGCCAGCAGTTACGGTGTACTAGCGGGGGCCGCCGAGCAGTACTTC.

On this clonotype itself: This may arise from a read error, as a much more abundant clone is one base away. This chain connects TRBV5-5 to TRBJ2-3, with 7 positions matching TRBD1. This CDR3 has 14 residues. The germline gives CDR1 SGHKS, CDR2 YYEKEE (reference sequence). CDR3 DNA sequence: TGTGCCAGCAGCTTGAGGACAGGCTCAGATACGCGGTATTTT. Translating gives CASSLRTGSDTRYF.

This clonotype was seen ten or more times. The rearrangement uses TRBV6-2 or TRBV6-3 and TRBJ1-5; TRBD1 is a possible D gene (5 bases). The germline V gene has CDR1 MNHEY and CDR2 SVGEGT. The ends were cut back, 5 bases at V and 0 bases at J, with 14 bases in the middle. This CDR3 spans 16 amino acids. The CDR3 DNA is TGTGCCAGCAGTGATGGCGGGGGGTATAGCAATCAGCCCCAGCATTTT. Protein: CASSDGGGYSNQPQHF.

This clonotype was counted a few times. V gene TRBV6-2 or TRBV6-3 combines with J gene TRBJ2-4; the D is unclear. The CDR3 totals 13 residues. Germline V gives CDR1 MNHEY, CDR2 SVGEGT. V was pared by 5 bases and J by 0 bases, with 5 bases between. The CDR3 DNA reads as TGTGCCAGCAGTGGGCCAGCCAAAAACATTCAGTACTTC. Translated, it gives CASSGPAKNIQYF.

This clonotype was observed at least ten times. The rearrangement joins TRBV27 to TRBJ1-1, with D uncertain. V was cut by 5 bases and J by 1 base, with 14 bases left in between. CDR1 and CDR2 (germline): MNHEY, SMNVEV (reference sequence). The CDR3 runs to 15 residues. This CDR3 reads CASSPLRLQNTEAFF. CDR3 DNA sequence: TGTGCCAGCAGTCCCCTCCGATTGCAGAACACTGAAGCTTTCTTT.

This clonotype was seen repeatedly, ten times or more. The V and J genes are TRBV28 and TRBJ2-7; TRBD2 aligns across 8 bases. Germline values: CDR1 MDHEN, CDR2 SYDVKM. This CDR3 has 15 amino acids. V shed 2 bases and J 0 bases; nucleotides not matched to a gene: 3. The CDR3 DNA reads TGTGCCAGCAGTTTACGGGGGGGAGCCTCCTACGAGCAGTACTTC. Its protein is CASSLRGGASYEQYF. Using reference TRBV28 and TRBJ2-7 for the parts outside the CDR3, the full variable domain is DVKVTQSSRYLVKRTGEKVFLECVQDMDHENMFWYRQDPGLGLRLIYFSYDVKMKEKGDIPEGYSVSREKKERFSLILESASTNQTSMYLCASSLRGGASYEQYFGPGTRLTVT.

The sample holds many counts of this clonotype. The chain links TRBV7-9 to TRBJ2-1; tentatively, D is TRBD1 (5 bases). Germline assignment: CDR1 SEHNR and CDR2 FQNEAQ (reference sequence). V was cut by 6 bases and J by 4 bases, with 25 bases left in between. The length of the CDR3 is 18 residues. CDR3 sequence: CASSYRQGEKDAYNEQFF. As DNA, the CDR3 is TGTGCCAGCAGTTACCGACAAGGGGAAAAGGACGCTTACAATGAGCAGTTCTTC. Complete variable domain (other parts from reference TRBV7-9 and TRBJ2-1): DTGVSQNPRHKITKRGQNVTFRCDPISEHNRLYWYRQTLGQGPEFLTYFQNEAQLEKSRLLSDRFSAERPKGSFSTLEIQRTEQGDSAMYLCASSYRQGEKDAYNEQFFGPGTRLTVL.

The sample holds a few counts of this clonotype. V usage is TRBV7-2 and J usage is TRBJ2-3; D is unresolved. This CDR3 has 20 residues. CDR1 and CDR2 (germline): SGHTA, FQGNSA. Trimming removed 1 base at V and 6 bases at J, with 29 bases between. CDR3 amino acids: CASSLGFLGFITNTPDTQYF. The CDR3 region has the DNA TGTGCCAGCAGCTTAGGGTTTTTGGGCTTTATAACAAATACCCCCGATACGCAGTATTTT. Together with reference TRBV7-2 and TRBJ2-3, the CDR3 gives the full variable domain: GAGVSQSPSNKVTEKGKDVELRCDPISGHTALYWYRQSLGQGLEFLIYFQGNSAPDKSGLPSDRFSAERTGGSVSTLTIQRTQQEDSAVYLCASSLGFLGFITNTPDTQYFGPGTRLTVL.

The chain has TRBV15 and TRBJ1-6; a possible D gene is TRBD1 (5 bases). The V end lost 0 bases, the J end lost 5 bases, and 8 bases lay between the germline ends. This CDR3 contains 15 residues. Looked up from germline, CDR1 is LNHNV and CDR2 is YYDKDF (reference sequence). CDR3 nucleotides: TGTGCCACCAGCAGAGAGACAGTACATAATTCACCCCTCCACTTT. It yields the protein CATSRETVHNSPLHF. The whole variable domain, remainder taken from reference TRBV15 and TRBJ1-6, is DAMVIQNPRYQVTQFGKPVTLSCSQTLNHNVMYWYQQKSSQAPKLLFHYYDKDFNNEADTPDNFQSRRPNTSFCFLDIRSPGLGDTAMYLCATSRETVHNSPLHFGNGTRLTVT.

The V gene is TRBV2, the J gene TRBJ2-1; the D is unclear. V shed 4 bases and J shed 9 bases, with 4 bases lying between them. This CDR3 has 10 amino acids. Germline lookup yields CDR1 SNHLY and CDR2 FYNNEI. CDR3 protein: CASSGFEQFF. The CDR3, as DNA: TGTGCCAGCAGTGGGTTTGAGCAGTTCTTC.

This clonotype was detected ten times or more. The chain links TRBV12-3 or TRBV12-4 to TRBJ2-5; D ambiguous. CDR3 length: 14 amino acids. Trimming cost V 5 bases and J 5 bases, with 15 bases left between them. This chain's CDR3 is CASSMWTTSETQYF. CDR3 DNA: TGTGCCAGCAGTATGTGGACGACAAGCGAGACCCAGTACTTC.

In its sample, this clonotype was seen many times. Here the CDR3 reads CASIGSPFTDTQYF. Here the CDR3 DNA reads TGTGCCAGCATCGGGTCTCCTTTTACAGATACGCAGTATTTT. The chain couples TRBV28 to TRBJ2-3; D gene uncertain. Germline V lookup: CDR1 MDHEN, CDR2 SYDVKM. V was clipped by 7 bases and J by 3 bases, with 14 bases between them. The CDR3 is 14 amino acids.

There are a few counts of this clonotype. V usage is TRBV20-1 and J usage is TRBJ1-3; D possibly corresponds to TRBD1 (6 bases). Germline lookup yields CDR1 DFQATT and CDR2 SNEGSKA (reference sequence). V lost 1 base and J lost 2, with 9 bases in between. The CDR3 is made up of 14 amino acids. The DNA of the CDR3 is TGCAGTGCTAGAGCTCCAGGGGCTGGAAACACCATATATTTT. It encodes CSARAPGAGNTIYF.

The rearrangement links TRBV3-1 to TRBJ2-7, with D hard to call. The CDR3 spans 14 residues. Trimming shortened V by 1 base and J by 1 base, and 8 bases separated the two germline ends. Germline lookup yields CDR1 LGHDT and CDR2 YNNKEL (reference sequence). The CDR3 DNA follows: TGTGCCAGCAGCCAAGCACCACGTTCCTACGAGCAGTACTTC. It yields the protein CASSQAPRSYEQYF.

This clonotype showed up many times. The rearrangement links TRBV10-3 to TRBJ1-2; TRBD1 is a possible D gene (5 bases). With 3 bases removed from V and 8 bases from J, the gap between germline ends came to 40 bases. The CDR3 spans 22 residues. Per germline, CDR1 ENHRY and CDR2 SYGVKD. The CDR3 bases are TGTGCCATCAGTGACCTTGGACACTCAGCTCAAGGGGCAGGAGTTCAGTTCCGCGGCTACACCTTC. Translation gives CAISDLGHSAQGAGVQFRGYTF.

This clonotype has at least ten counts. The chain combines TRBV6-1 with TRBJ1-2, with D possibly being TRBD1 (6 bases). Germline values: CDR1 MNHNS, CDR2 SASEGT. There are 14 residues in the CDR3. Trimming cost V 6 bases and J 6 bases, with 17 bases left between them. CDR3 loop: CASSGIQGYNGYTF. Written as DNA, the CDR3 is TGTGCCAGCAGCGGGATACAGGGTTATAATGGCTACACCTTC.

The V gene is TRBV30, the J gene TRBJ2-5, with 10 bases that match TRBD1. CDR3 length: 15 amino acids. With 4 bases clipped from V and 3 bases from J, the junction kept 8 bases outside the gene matches. The germline V gene encodes CDR1 GTSNPN and CDR2 SVGIG (reference sequence). The CDR3 DNA reads as TGTGCCTGGAAGCCAGGGGACAGGGGAAAAGAGACCCAGTACTTC. As protein: CAWKPGDRGKETQYF.